Listed below are T cell receptor beta chains from one sample, sequenced in a study of T cells in localized non-small cell lung cancer. The table came from immunoSEQ multiplex PCR; TCRdb's copy has only in-frame clones and leaves some out. The data contain tens of thousands of clones, around 84% of them seen just once; the ten biggest clones take up 1% to 1.5%. The specimen was peripheral blood, collected before any cancer treatment. The receptors come from an older female donor with stage I lung adenocarcinoma. Each CDR3 is given with its conserved first and last residue. The D gene is left open where the match is weak.

cdr3_length d_call j_call v_call cdr3_aa cdr3_nt
16 NA TRBJ2-7 TRBV6-1 CASSDNLLRESYEQYF TGTGCCAGCAGTGACAATTTACTCCGGGAATCCTACGAGCAGTACTTC
15 TRBD1 TRBJ1-1 TRBV4-1 CASSPLRQGAIEAFF TGCGCCAGCAGCCCACTGAGGCAGGGGGCTATTGAAGCTTTCTTT
15 NA TRBJ1-5 TRBV2 CASRRDGGSNQPQHF TGTGCCAGCAGGCGCGATGGGGGGAGCAATCAGCCCCAGCATTTT
16 TRBD2 TRBJ2-3 TRBV7-8 CASSLGGGPFTDTQYF TGTGCCAGCAGCTTAGGCGGGGGACCATTCACAGATACGCAGTATTTT
16 TRBD1 TRBJ2-1 TRBV7-3 CASSPGQGYSYNEQFF TGTGCCAGCAGCCCCGGACAGGGGTACTCCTACAATGAGCAGTTCTTC
17 TRBD1 TRBJ2-7 TRBV5-3 CARSLPTDRGTPYEQYF TGTGCCAGAAGCTTGCCGACCGACAGGGGGACTCCCTACGAGCAGTACTTC
14 TRBD2 TRBJ2-7 TRBV7-9 CASSLEGRGNEQYF TGTGCCAGCAGCTTAGAGGGGAGGGGAAACGAGCAGTACTTC
14 NA TRBJ1-1 TRBV27 CASSSPPLNTEAFF TGTGCCAGCAGTTCTCCGCCGCTGAACACTGAAGCTTTCTTT
14 NA TRBJ2-5 TRBV9 CASSKTGLQETQYF TGTGCCAGCAGCAAAACGGGACTTCAAGAGACCCAGTACTTC
15 NA TRBJ2-7 TRBV5-1 CASSRGITTYYEQYF TGCGCCAGCAGCCGGGGCATCACCACGTACTACGAGCAGTACTTC
15 NA TRBJ2-7 TRBV5-4 CASSLVGGQFDEQYF TGTGCCAGCAGCTTGGTGGGGGGGCAGTTTGACGAGCAGTACTTC
15 TRBD1 TRBJ2-7 TRBV28 CASSFNRRGMDEQYF TGTGCCAGCAGTTTTAATCGCAGGGGGATGGACGAGCAGTACTTC
15 TRBD1 TRBJ1-2 TRBV5-1 CASSLGQGRNYGYTF TGCGCCAGCAGCTTGGGACAGGGGAGAAACTATGGCTACACCTTC
13 TRBD1 TRBJ2-5 TRBV11-2 CASSRDREETQYF TGTGCCAGCAGCCGGGACAGGGAAGAGACCCAGTACTTC
13 NA TRBJ1-1 TRBV7-2 CASSLTENTEAFF TGTGCCAGCAGCTTGACAGAGAACACTGAAGCTTTCTTT